The rows below give T cell receptor beta chains drawn from one sample of a study of blood T cells in healthy people across ages. TCRdb ran MiXCR on the 5' RACE reads and lists one entry per CDR3 protein. The table includes 600,000 or so distinct CDR3 sequences, 20% to 25% detected once. The sample was blood. The receptors derive from a man between 65 and 79 years old in good health. Both conserved end residues are part of each CDR3. D genes are given only for firm matches. Size tells how often a clone was seen (once, few, many) or the class of an expanded clone, and some rows leave it out.

J: TRBJ2-1; size: few; D: TRBD2; V: TRBV9; CDR3: CASSTSGLPYNEQFF; DNA: TGTGCCAGCAGCACTAGCGGGTTACCTTACAATGAGCAGTTCTTC
J: TRBJ2-7; size: NA; D: TRBD1; V: TRBV6-6; CDR3: CASSLGQGQSYEQYF; DNA: TGTGCCAGCAGTTTGGGACAGGGTCAGTCCTACGAGCAGTACTTC
J: TRBJ2-5; size: many; D: NA; V: TRBV29-1; CDR3: CSVEVNRQETQYF; DNA: TGCAGCGTTGAAGTGAACAGACAAGAGACCCAGTACTTC
J: TRBJ2-1; size: few; D: NA; V: TRBV6-1; CDR3: CASSEILGGSYNEQFF; DNA: TGTGCCAGCAGTGAAATTCTGGGGGGATCCTACAATGAGCAGTTCTTC
J: TRBJ2-5; size: few; D: NA; V: TRBV6-6; CDR3: CASRRDGLQETQYF; DNA: TGTGCCAGCAGACGGGACGGCCTCCAAGAGACCCAGTACTTC
J: TRBJ1-4; size: NA; D: NA; V: TRBV10-3; CDR3: CAISGGAGEKLFF; DNA: TGTGCCATCAGTGGGGGGGCCGGCGAAAAACTGTTTTTT
J: TRBJ2-2; size: NA; D: NA; V: TRBV7-2; CDR3: CASSLGGQRSGELFF; DNA: TGTGCCAGCAGCTTAGGAGGTCAGAGGTCCGGGGAGCTGTTTTTT
J: TRBJ2-3; size: NA; D: TRBD1; V: TRBV20-1; CDR3: CSARATGAPDTQYF; DNA: TGCAGTGCTAGGGCGACAGGGGCCCCAGATACGCAGTATTTT
J: TRBJ2-5; size: NA; D: NA; V: TRBV19; CDR3: CASSIGPTYQETQYF; DNA: TGTGCCAGTAGTATTGGGCCGACGTATCAAGAGACCCAGTACTTC
J: TRBJ2-7; size: few; D: TRBD1; V: TRBV20-1; CDR3: CSARRPSPGTGRSEQYF; DNA: TGCAGTGCTAGACGCCCCTCGCCCGGGACAGGGCGATCCGAGCAGTACTTC
J: TRBJ1-6; size: few; D: NA; V: TRBV10-3; CDR3: CAISRIQGPNSPLHF; DNA: TGTGCCATCAGTCGTATCCAGGGACCCAATTCACCCCTCCACTTT
J: TRBJ1-5; size: NA; D: NA; V: TRBV6-5; CDR3: CASSPILQNQPQHF; DNA: TGTGCCAGCAGCCCTATTCTACAGAATCAGCCCCAGCATTTT
J: TRBJ1-4; size: NA; D: NA; V: TRBV27; CDR3: CASSLFWATNEKLFF; DNA: TGTGCCAGCAGTTTATTTTGGGCAACTAATGAAAAACTGTTTTTT
J: TRBJ2-5; size: few; D: TRBD2; V: TRBV5-1; CDR3: CASSLRTSGMIVVQETQYF; DNA: TGCGCCAGCAGCTTGCGTACGAGCGGGATGATCGTTGTCCAAGAGACCCAGTACTTC
J: TRBJ2-7; size: few; D: NA; V: TRBV7-2; CDR3: CASSSPGTSPIYEQYF; DNA: TGTGCCAGCAGCAGCCCCGGGACCTCCCCAATTTACGAGCAGTACTTC
J: TRBJ2-1; size: few; D: TRBD2; V: TRBV18; CDR3: CASSPTTSGYNEQFF; DNA: TGTGCCAGCTCACCAACGACTAGCGGCTACAATGAGCAGTTCTTC
J: TRBJ2-4; size: NA; D: NA; V: TRBV29-1; CDR3: CSVEWTKNIQYF; DNA: TGCAGCGTTGAATGGACCAAAAACATTCAGTACTTC
J: TRBJ2-3; size: NA; D: NA; V: TRBV20-1; CDR3: CSASRRRQGTDTQYF; DNA: TGCAGTGCTAGCCGGCGGCGGCAGGGCACAGATACGCAGTATTTT
J: TRBJ2-3; size: few; D: NA; V: TRBV6-5; CDR3: CASSYGGSRTDTQYF; DNA: TGTGCCAGCAGTTACGGCGGGTCTCGCACAGATACGCAGTATTTT
J: TRBJ2-1; size: few; D: TRBD2; V: TRBV5-1; CDR3: CASSLGAGAGPNEQFF; DNA: TGCGCCAGCAGCTTGGGAGCAGGAGCGGGACCGAATGAGCAGTTCTTC
J: TRBJ2-1; size: few; D: TRBD1; V: TRBV20-1; CDR3: CSATGTGMSEQFF; DNA: TGCAGTGCAACCGGGACAGGGATGAGTGAGCAGTTCTTC
J: TRBJ1-5; size: few; D: NA; V: TRBV28; CDR3: CASSFLGNQPQHF; DNA: TGTGCCAGCAGTTTCTTGGGAAATCAGCCCCAGCATTTT
J: TRBJ2-4; size: few; D: NA; V: TRBV20-1; CDR3: CSAPDADIQYF; DNA: TGCAGTGCTCCTGACGCGGACATTCAGTACTTC
J: TRBJ2-1; size: few; D: NA; V: TRBV7-9; CDR3: CASSLGRGEYNEQFF; DNA: TGTGCCAGCAGCTTAGGCAGGGGGGAGTACAATGAGCAGTTCTTC
J: TRBJ2-5; size: many; D: NA; V: TRBV5-1; CDR3: CASSLSGAEETQYF; DNA: TGCGCCAGCAGCTTATCAGGGGCGGAAGAGACCCAGTACTTC
J: TRBJ2-1; size: NA; D: NA; V: TRBV10-3; CDR3: CAIGGVNGQFF; DNA: TGTGCCATCGGTGGGGTGAATGGGCAGTTCTTC
J: TRBJ2-3; size: few; D: TRBD1; V: TRBV28; CDR3: CASSPSAGQGTDTQYF; DNA: TGTGCCAGCAGTCCCTCTGCGGGACAGGGGACTGATACGCAGTATTTT
J: TRBJ1-6; size: NA; D: NA; V: TRBV3-1; CDR3: CASSQVSSPLHF; DNA: TGTGCCAGCAGCCAAGTTTCTTCACCCCTCCACTTT
J: TRBJ2-5; size: NA; D: TRBD1; V: TRBV6-1; CDR3: CASIRDRGAKTQYF; DNA: TGTGCCAGCATCCGGGACAGGGGTGCGAAGACCCAGTACTTC
J: TRBJ1-4; size: NA; D: TRBD1; V: TRBV12-3/TRBV12-4; CDR3: CASSRNTGGNNEKLFF; DNA: TGTGCCAGCAGTCGAAATACAGGGGGTAATAATGAAAAACTGTTTTTT
J: TRBJ2-1; size: many; D: NA; V: TRBV20-1; CDR3: CSERTMALNEQFF; DNA: TGCAGTGAGAGGACAATGGCCCTCAATGAGCAGTTCTTC
J: TRBJ2-7; size: NA; D: NA; V: TRBV28; CDR3: CASSLFENEQYF; DNA: TGTGCCAGCAGTTTATTTGAGAACGAGCAGTACTTC
J: TRBJ2-1; size: NA; D: NA; V: TRBV29-1; CDR3: CSVGDSLVSYNEQFF; DNA: TGCAGCGTGGGGGACTCGCTGGTGTCCTACAACGAGCAGTTCTTC
J: TRBJ2-3; size: few; D: TRBD2; V: TRBV20-1; CDR3: CSAKLAGSGDTQYF; DNA: TGCAGTGCTAAGTTAGCGGGGTCTGGAGATACGCAGTATTTT
J: TRBJ1-1; size: few; D: NA; V: TRBV5-1; CDR3: CASSLAVKGTNTEAFF; DNA: TGCGCCAGCAGCTTGGCCGTTAAGGGAACGAACACTGAAGCTTTCTTT
J: TRBJ1-6; size: many; D: NA; V: TRBV7-9; CDR3: CASSPQGGYSPLHF; DNA: TGTGCCAGCAGCCCGCAAGGGGGGTATTCACCCCTCCACTTT
J: TRBJ2-1; size: few; D: NA; V: TRBV4-1; CDR3: CASSRNYRPPLNEQFF; DNA: TGCGCCAGCAGCCGGAATTATCGGCCCCCTCTCAATGAGCAGTTCTTC
J: TRBJ2-1; size: NA; D: NA; V: TRBV20-1; CDR3: CSAGTNNEQFF; DNA: TGCAGTGCCGGGACAAACAATGAGCAGTTCTTC
J: TRBJ2-1; size: few; D: NA; V: TRBV10-3; CDR3: CAVTFSGSYNEQFF; DNA: TGTGCCGTCACCTTTAGTGGGTCCTACAATGAGCAGTTCTTC
J: TRBJ2-2; size: few; D: TRBD2; V: TRBV2; CDR3: CASSEGTSGRAGELFF; DNA: TGTGCCAGCAGTGAAGGGACTAGCGGGAGAGCCGGGGAGCTGTTTTTT
J: TRBJ2-1; size: NA; D: TRBD2; V: TRBV6-1; CDR3: CASRASGKEQFF; DNA: TGTGCCAGCAGGGCTAGCGGCAAGGAGCAGTTCTTC
J: TRBJ2-1; size: NA; D: TRBD2; V: TRBV6-6; CDR3: CASKAGGLNEQFF; DNA: TGTGCCAGCAAAGCGGGAGGGTTAAATGAGCAGTTCTTC
J: TRBJ2-3; size: NA; D: TRBD2; V: TRBV5-1; CDR3: CASSPQAGFLDTQYF; DNA: TGCGCCAGCAGCCCTCAAGCGGGATTTCTAGATACGCAGTATTTT
J: TRBJ2-7; size: NA; D: TRBD2; V: TRBV6-6; CDR3: CASTASGPYEQYF; DNA: TGTGCCAGCACGGCTAGCGGCCCCTACGAGCAGTACTTC
J: TRBJ1-4; size: NA; D: TRBD1; V: TRBV5-1; CDR3: CASSPDRDNEKLFF; DNA: TGCGCCAGTAGCCCGGACAGGGATAATGAAAAACTGTTTTTT
J: TRBJ1-5; size: NA; D: NA; V: TRBV20-1; CDR3: CSARELGGNSNQPQHF; DNA: TGCAGTGCTAGAGAGTTGGGGGGGAATAGCAATCAGCCCCAGCATTTT
J: TRBJ2-7; size: NA; D: NA; V: TRBV28; CDR3: CASMAGRKKVEQYF; DNA: TGTGCCAGCATGGCCGGGAGAAAGAAAGTCGAGCAGTACTTC
J: TRBJ2-5; size: NA; D: TRBD2; V: TRBV20-1; CDR3: CSARVSSGRTGEQYF; DNA: TGCAGTGCTAGAGTTAGTAGCGGGAGGACGGGAGAGCAGTACTTC
J: TRBJ2-2; size: NA; D: TRBD2; V: TRBV4-1; CDR3: CASSPTSGSTGELFF; DNA: TGCGCCAGCAGCCCGACTAGCGGGTCCACCGGGGAGCTGTTTTTT
J: TRBJ2-1; size: few; D: NA; V: TRBV20-1; CDR3: CSAGSSASYNEQFF; DNA: TGCAGTGCTGGATCAAGCGCCTCCTACAATGAGCAGTTCTTC
J: TRBJ1-2; size: few; D: NA; V: TRBV29-1; CDR3: CSVDGTYTF; DNA: TGCAGCGTTGATGGAACCTACACCTTC
J: TRBJ2-1; size: few; D: TRBD1; V: TRBV15; CDR3: CATSGQGKSYNEQFF; DNA: TGTGCCACCAGCGGACAGGGGAAGTCCTACAATGAGCAGTTCTTC
J: TRBJ2-1; size: few; D: TRBD2; V: TRBV7-9; CDR3: CASSSPTALAGGAEQFF; DNA: TGTGCCAGCAGCTCGCCCACCGCACTAGCGGGAGGGGCTGAGCAGTTCTTC
J: TRBJ2-5; size: few; D: NA; V: TRBV9; CDR3: CASSVQAGGETQYF; DNA: TGTGCCAGCAGCGTACAGGCCGGCGGAGAGACCCAGTACTTC
J: TRBJ1-1; size: NA; D: NA; V: TRBV7-9; CDR3: CASSFLSPKAFF; DNA: TGTGCCAGCAGCTTTTTATCGCCGAAAGCTTTCTTT
J: TRBJ2-4; size: few; D: NA; V: TRBV9; CDR3: CASSVGTAKNIQYF; DNA: TGTGCCAGCAGCGTAGGGACGGCAAAAAACATTCAGTACTTC
J: TRBJ2-1; size: NA; D: NA; V: TRBV6-5; CDR3: CASSYSIGAGGANEQFF; DNA: TGTGCCAGCAGTTACTCGATTGGAGCAGGAGGGGCCAATGAGCAGTTCTTC
J: TRBJ2-7; size: few; D: NA; V: TRBV21-1; CDR3: CASSKRAGSSYEQYF; DNA: TGTGCCAGCAGCAAAAGGGCAGGGAGCTCCTACGAGCAGTACTTC
J: TRBJ2-6; size: few; D: NA; V: TRBV19; CDR3: CASSITGYSGANVLTF; DNA: TGTGCCAGTAGTATAACAGGCTACTCTGGGGCCAACGTCCTGACTTTC